Sequencing of this TCR beta chain was carried out in a study of glioma-infiltrating T cells after dendritic cell vaccination. Study-level results: Patients with more pretreatment TILs had longer time to progression and survival. Complete blood and tumor specimen sets were limited to few patients.

The protocol was immunoSEQ multiplex PCR, while the TCRdb copy is restricted to in-frame clones and leaves out a portion. The sample yields approximately 50,000 clones, 85% to 90% seen once. Note on this clone: The target antigen is unknown.

Time point here: after dendritic cell vaccination, including at tumor progression/relapse. Fresh-frozen tumor tissue and more than two years of survival data were available for all. Blood PBMC samples: pre-vaccination, two weeks post third vaccination, and at tumor progression. Germline V gene sequence: CDR1 ENHRY, CDR2 SYGVKD. The V end was cut by 3 bases, the J end by 14 bases, with 14 bases between. The CDR3 runs 12 residues. The chain carries TRBV10-3 and TRBJ2-1; TRBD1 might be the D (6 bases). The sample here was blood, taken after dendritic cell vaccination. This receptor was taken from a human donor with glioblastoma. The CDR3 sequence: CAISETQGFEFF. DNA for the CDR3: TGTGCCATCAGTGAAACACAGGGTTTCGAGTTCTTC.